This TCR beta chain was sequenced during a study of brain T cells in children with intractable seizures. Findings of the study overall: Clones missing pre-surgery may reflect undersampling of that blood sample.

The time point was: blood from clinic visit 5 months post-surgery; TSC patient then seizure free. Sequencing was limited to surgery cases with top T cell transcript signatures in brain tissue. CDR3 length: 15 amino acids. Trimming cost V 3 bases and J 8 bases; bases outside gene matches: 13. Germline V lookup: CDR1 SGHKS, CDR2 YYEKEE (reference sequence). Of note for this clone: Its target is not known.

Assay: immunoSEQ multiplex PCR; the TCRdb copy retains only in-frame clones and omits some. Of a few hundred thousand clones listed, about 93% are singletons. The sequence came from a boy in the first two years of life with tuberous sclerosis and intractable seizures. The specimen was peripheral blood, collected 5 to 6 months after surgery. The V gene is TRBV5-5, the J gene TRBJ1-1, with TRBD1 matching 7 bases. CDR3 sequence (DNA): TGTGCCAGCAGCTCCCAGACAGGGTATGAGGGGGAAGCTTTCTTT. This sequence encodes CASSSQTGYEGEAFF.